These 11 T cell receptor beta chains were all obtained from the same sample, sequenced in a study of blood T cell repertoires in COVID-19. The method was immunoSEQ multiplex PCR; TCRdb's version includes in-frame clones alone and lacks a portion of them. The profile shows roughly 240,000 clones, 83% of them singletons. Sequencing was carried out using PBMCs or T cells enriched from blood (not recorded which). All receptors derive from a woman in her forties who had been exposed to COVID-19.

This chain joins TRBV3-1 (or the pseudogene TRBV3-2) and TRBJ2-7; possibly TRBD2 for D (5 bases). CDR1 and CDR2 (germline): LGHDT, YNNKEL (reference sequence). The CDR3 is made up of 14 amino acids. The V and J ends lost 2 bases and 5 bases respectively, with 13 bases between them. CDR3 in amino acids: CASSQLLDPNEQYF. CDR3 bases: TGTGCCAGCAGCCAACTACTAGACCCAAACGAGCAGTACTTC.

The chain has TRBV27 and TRBJ1-3, with a weak D call TRBD1 (6 bases). This CDR3 is built from 14 residues. Germline CDR1 is MNHEY and CDR2 is SMNVEV (reference sequence). Deletions cut 6 bases from V and 4 bases from J, with 13 bases between. The chain's CDR3 is CASRHTGSGNTIYF. The CDR3 region has the DNA TGTGCCAGCAGACACACAGGGTCCGGAAACACCATATATTTT.

The chain is built from TRBV7-9 and TRBJ1-2; D call uncertain. Germline-derived CDR1 and CDR2 are SEHNR and FQNEAQ (reference sequence). Trimming took off 5 bases at V and 8 bases at J, with 18 bases between the two ends. The CDR3 runs to 14 residues. This CDR3 reads CASSEREGGAGYTF. As DNA, the CDR3 is TGTGCCAGCAGCGAGAGGGAAGGCGGCGCGGGCTACACCTTC.

The CDR3: CASSKEGGSTGELFF. The CDR3, as DNA: TGTGCCAGCAGCAAAGAAGGGGGTAGCACCGGGGAGCTGTTTTTT. J is TRBJ2-2 and V is TRBV21-1; the table calls TRBD1, which could not be checked here. TRBV21-1 is flagged as a pseudogene. The CDR3 has 15 amino acids.

This clone was detected a few times. This sequence joins TRBV5-4 and TRBJ2-7; a weak D match, TRBD2 (6 bases). V was pared by 9 bases and J by 7 bases, with 20 bases between. The V gene's germline CDR1 is SGHNT and CDR2 YYREEE (reference sequence). The CDR3 sequence is 13 residues long. The CDR3 DNA is TGTGCCATGAACTCGGGGCTAGCGAAAGAGCAGTACTTC. Its translation: CAMNSGLAKEQYF.

This clone was seen a few times. The chain carries TRBV7-2 and TRBJ1-6, with 11 nucleotides matching TRBD1. CDR1 and CDR2 from the germline V gene are SGHTA and FQGNSA. V was clipped by 1 base and J by 8 bases; unmatched bases: 4. The CDR3 totals 16 residues. The CDR3 sequence is CASSLGGTGGYSPLHF. Written as DNA, the CDR3 is TGTGCCAGCAGCTTAGGAGGGACAGGGGGGTATTCACCCCTCCACTTT.

The chain combines TRBV4-3 with TRBJ1-6; D might be TRBD1 (5 bases). This CDR3 is 15 amino acids long. V was pared by 3 bases and J by 5 bases, with 11 bases between. Looked up from germline, CDR1 is LGHNA and CDR2 is YSLEER. DNA for the CDR3: TGCGCCAGCAGCCAGGGACTGTCCGATAATTCACCCCTCCACTTT. Amino acids: CASSQGLSDNSPLHF.

This clone was picked up one time. V usage is TRBV19 and J usage is TRBJ1-1; unclear D gene. Germline V lookup: CDR1 LNHDA, CDR2 SQIVND (reference sequence). There are 13 residues in the CDR3. V lost 4 bases to trimming and J lost 1 base, with 7 bases between them. CDR3 in DNA: TGTGCCAGTAGTAAGGGAGAGAACACTGAAGCTTTCTTT. This encodes CASSKGENTEAFF.

The chain joins TRBV7-3 to TRBJ2-1, with 9 bases identical to TRBD2. After removal of 2 bases from V and 0 bases from J, the junction contained 5 bases not matched to a gene. This CDR3 has 17 residues. Germline loops: CDR1 SGHTA, CDR2 FQGTGA. The CDR3 bases are TGTGCCAGCAGCTTATTAGCGGGGGACCACTCCTACAATGAGCAGTTCTTC. Translated: CASSLLAGDHSYNEQFF.

The J gene is TRBJ2-2, the V gene TRBV19; D could derive from TRBD1 or TRBD2 (5 bases each). The germline V gene encodes CDR1 LNHDA and CDR2 SQIVND (reference sequence). The CDR3 runs 14 residues. V was pared by 5 bases and J by 4 bases, with 11 bases between. The DNA of the CDR3 is TGTGCCAGTAGTGTAGGGGAGTCCACCGGGGAGCTGTTTTTT. It codes for CASSVGESTGELFF.

The chain uses TRBV30 and TRBJ2-2; 9 bases map to TRBD1. Germline V gene sequence: CDR1 GTSNPN, CDR2 SVGIG (reference sequence). This CDR3 contains 15 residues. The junction had 6 bases not matched to a gene; V was cut back by 3 bases and J by 4 bases. CDR3 sequence reads: CAWSDTGGVTGELFF. CDR3 coding DNA: TGTGCCTGGAGCGATACAGGGGGCGTCACCGGGGAGCTGTTTTTT.